This record covers a single T cell receptor (beta chain). With 0 bases clipped from V and 4 bases from J, the junction kept 4 bases outside the gene matches. The CDR3 totals 16 residues. From germline, CDR1 is SGDLS and CDR2 YYNGEE. The data were taken from a study of T cell changes during pregnancy in multiple sclerosis. The protocol was immunoSEQ multiplex PCR, while the TCRdb copy is restricted to in-frame clones and leaves out a portion. The sample consists of 50,000 to 60,000 clones, about 90% of them appearing once. The chain combines TRBV9 with TRBJ2-2; 9 bases fit TRBD2. The clonotype was recovered from a female donor with multiple sclerosis, enrolled in a pregnancy study. This material consisted of CD4+ T cells from peripheral blood mononuclear cells, taken in the first trimester of pregnancy. CDR3 nucleotide sequence: TGTGCCAGCAGCGTAGTAGCGGGGGAGCTCACCGGGGAGCTGTTTTTT. It codes for CASSVVAGELTGELFF.